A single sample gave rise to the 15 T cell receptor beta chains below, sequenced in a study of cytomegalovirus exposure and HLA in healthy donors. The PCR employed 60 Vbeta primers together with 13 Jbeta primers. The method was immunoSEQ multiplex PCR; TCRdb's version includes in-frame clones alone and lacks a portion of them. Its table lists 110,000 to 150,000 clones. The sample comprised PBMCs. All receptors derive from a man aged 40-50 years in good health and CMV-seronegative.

DNA for the CDR3: TGCGCCAGCAGCCAAGATTGGACAGGGTGGTCCTACAATGAGCAGTTCTTC. Translated, it gives CASSQDWTGWSYNEQFF. V and J are TRBV4-3 and TRBJ2-1; 8 bases agree with TRBD1. V lost 0 bases, J lost 1 base, and 5 bases stayed unmatched. The germline V gene has CDR1 LGHNA and CDR2 YSLEER. The CDR3 runs 17 residues.

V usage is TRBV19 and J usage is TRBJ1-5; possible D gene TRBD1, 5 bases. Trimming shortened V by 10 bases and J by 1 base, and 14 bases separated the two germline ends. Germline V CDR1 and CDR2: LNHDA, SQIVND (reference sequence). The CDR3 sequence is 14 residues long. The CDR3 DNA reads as TGTGCCACCGTGCCCGGGGGGAGCAATCAGCCCCAGCATTTT. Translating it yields CATVPGGSNQPQHF. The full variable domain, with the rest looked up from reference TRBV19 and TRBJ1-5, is DGGITQSPKYLFRKEGQNVTLSCEQNLNHDAMYWYRQDPGQGLRLIYYSQIVNDFQKGDIAEGYSVSREKKESFPLTVTSAQKNPTAFYLCATVPGGSNQPQHFGDGTRLSIL.

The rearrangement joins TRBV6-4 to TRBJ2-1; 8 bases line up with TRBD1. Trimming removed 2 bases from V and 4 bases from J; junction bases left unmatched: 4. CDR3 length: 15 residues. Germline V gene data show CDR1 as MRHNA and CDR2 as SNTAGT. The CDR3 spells CASSDGRGQYNEQFF. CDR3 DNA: TGTGCCAGCAGTGACGGCAGGGGGCAATACAATGAGCAGTTCTTC.

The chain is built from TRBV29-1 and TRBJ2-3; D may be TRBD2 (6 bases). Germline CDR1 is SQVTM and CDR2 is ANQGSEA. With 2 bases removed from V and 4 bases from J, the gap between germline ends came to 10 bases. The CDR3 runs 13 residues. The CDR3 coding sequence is TGCAGCGTTGAATATGCTAGCGCAGATACGCAGTATTTT. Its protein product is CSVEYASADTQYF.

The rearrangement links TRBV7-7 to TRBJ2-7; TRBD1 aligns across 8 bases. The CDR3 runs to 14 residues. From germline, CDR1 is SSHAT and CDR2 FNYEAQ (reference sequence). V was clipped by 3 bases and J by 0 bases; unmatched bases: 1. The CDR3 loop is CASSLGTGSYEQYF. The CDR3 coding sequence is TGTGCCAGCAGCTTGGGGACAGGCTCCTACGAGCAGTACTTC. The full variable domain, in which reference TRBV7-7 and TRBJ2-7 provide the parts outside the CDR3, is GAGVSQSPRYKVTKRGQDVTLRCDPISSHATLYWYQQALGQGPEFLTYFNYEAQPDKSGLPSDRFSAERPEGSISTLTIQRTEQRDSAMYRCASSLGTGSYEQYFGPGTRLTVT.

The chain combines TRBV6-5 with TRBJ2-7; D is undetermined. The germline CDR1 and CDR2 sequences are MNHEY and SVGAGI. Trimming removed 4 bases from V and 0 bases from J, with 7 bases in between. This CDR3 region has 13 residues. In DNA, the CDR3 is TGTGCCAGCAGTTCCCTGAGCTCCTACGAGCAGTACTTC. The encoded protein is CASSSLSSYEQYF.

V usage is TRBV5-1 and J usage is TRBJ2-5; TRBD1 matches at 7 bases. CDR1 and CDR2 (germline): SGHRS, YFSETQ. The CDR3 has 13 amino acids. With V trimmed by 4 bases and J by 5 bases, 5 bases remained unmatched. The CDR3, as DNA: TGCGCCAGCAGCCTGACAGGGAAGGAGACCCAGTACTTC. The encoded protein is CASSLTGKETQYF.

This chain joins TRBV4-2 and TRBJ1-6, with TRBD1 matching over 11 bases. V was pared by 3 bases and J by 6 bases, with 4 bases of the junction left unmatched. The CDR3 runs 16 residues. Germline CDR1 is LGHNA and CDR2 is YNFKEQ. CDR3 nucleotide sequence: TGTGCCAGCAGCCAGGACAGGGGGCTCTCTAATTCACCCCTCCACTTT. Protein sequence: CASSQDRGLSNSPLHF.

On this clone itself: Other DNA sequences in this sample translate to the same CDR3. CDR3 loop: CASSRQGNYGYTF. CDR3 nucleotide sequence: TGTGCCAGCAGCAGACAGGGAAACTATGGCTACACCTTC. The rearrangement links TRBV6-5 to TRBJ1-2; TRBD1 agrees at 7 bases. The V segment lost 6 bases and the J segment 2 bases; nucleotides outside the gene matches: 3. The germline CDR1 and CDR2 sequences are MNHEY and SVGAGI. There are 13 residues in the CDR3.

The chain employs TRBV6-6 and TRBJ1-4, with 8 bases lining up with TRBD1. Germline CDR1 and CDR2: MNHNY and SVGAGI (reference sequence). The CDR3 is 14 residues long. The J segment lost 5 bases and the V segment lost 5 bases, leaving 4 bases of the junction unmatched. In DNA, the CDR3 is TGTGCCAGCAGTCGGACAGGGCTGAATGAAAAACTGTTTTTT. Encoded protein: CASSRTGLNEKLFF.

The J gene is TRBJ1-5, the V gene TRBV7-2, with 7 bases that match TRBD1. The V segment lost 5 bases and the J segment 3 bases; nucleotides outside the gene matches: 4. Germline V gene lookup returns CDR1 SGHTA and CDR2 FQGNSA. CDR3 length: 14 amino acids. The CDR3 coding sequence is TGTGCCAGCAGCCAGACAGGGCCCAATCAGCCCCAGCATTTT. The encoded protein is CASSQTGPNQPQHF.

The CDR3 DNA reads TGTGCCATCAGTGGGACGAGCGGTATCCCTACCACAGATACGCAGCATTTT. Translated: CAISGTSGIPTTDTQHF. The rearrangement joins TRBV10-3 to TRBJ2-3; no firm D call. With the DNA end fitting TRBJ1-5 better, the J assignment may be wrong. The CDR3 consists of 17 residues. Per germline, CDR1 ENHRY and CDR2 SYGVKD.

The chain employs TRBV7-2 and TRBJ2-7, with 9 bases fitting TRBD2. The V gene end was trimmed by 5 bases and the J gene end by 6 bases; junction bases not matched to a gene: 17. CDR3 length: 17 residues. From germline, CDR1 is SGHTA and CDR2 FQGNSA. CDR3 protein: CASSTRMGRGGSGEQYF. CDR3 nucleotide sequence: TGTGCCAGCAGCACCCGGATGGGGCGGGGGGGCTCGGGCGAGCAGTACTTC.

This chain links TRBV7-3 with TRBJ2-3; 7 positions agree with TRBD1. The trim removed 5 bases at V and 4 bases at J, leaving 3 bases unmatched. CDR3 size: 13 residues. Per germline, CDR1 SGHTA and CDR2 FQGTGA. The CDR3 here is CASSPTGPDTQYF. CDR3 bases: TGTGCCAGCAGCCCGACAGGGCCAGATACGCAGTATTTT.

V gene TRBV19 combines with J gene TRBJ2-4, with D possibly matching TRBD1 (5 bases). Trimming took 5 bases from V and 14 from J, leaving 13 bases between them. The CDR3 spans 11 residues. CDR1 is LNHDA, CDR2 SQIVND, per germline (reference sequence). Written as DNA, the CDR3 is TGTGCCAGTAGTCGCCAGGGTATTGAGTACTTC. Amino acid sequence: CASSRQGIEYF.